The T cell receptor beta chain described here comes from a study of OX40 agonist ivuxolimab in advanced cancers. Study summary: Patients were dosed intravenously with ivuxolimab at 0.01 to 10 mg/kg every 2 weeks. Partial response was recorded in three patients: one hepatocellular carcinoma and two cutaneous melanoma cases.

Profiling relied on immunoSEQ multiplex PCR, and the TCRdb table lists in-frame clones only, not all of them. In the table there are more than 70,000 clones, approximately 84% of which are singletons. Autoimmune disease history or systemic immunosuppression disqualified patients. The V end lost 1 base, the J end lost 2 bases, and 0 bases lay between the germline ends. The CDR3 is 13 residues long. Looked up from germline, CDR1 is SGHDN and CDR2 is FVKESK. The material was CD4+ or CD8+ T cells sorted from blood, obtained in a trial of the OX40 agonist ivuxolimab. This chain links TRBV14 with TRBJ2-6; D gene unclear. The source of this sequence is an adult with an advanced solid tumor such as melanoma, head and neck, liver or kidney cancer. The CDR3 loop is CASSQAGANVLTF. The CDR3 nucleotides are TGTGCCAGCAGCCAAGCTGGGGCCAACGTCCTGACTTTC.